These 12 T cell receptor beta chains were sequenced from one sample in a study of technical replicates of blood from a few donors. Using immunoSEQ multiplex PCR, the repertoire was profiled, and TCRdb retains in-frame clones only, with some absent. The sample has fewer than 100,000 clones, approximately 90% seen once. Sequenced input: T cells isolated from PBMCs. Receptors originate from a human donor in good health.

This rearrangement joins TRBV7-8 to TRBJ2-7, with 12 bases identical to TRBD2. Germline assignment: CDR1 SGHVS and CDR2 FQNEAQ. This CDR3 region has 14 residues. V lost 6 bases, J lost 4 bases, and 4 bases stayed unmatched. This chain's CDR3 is CASSRLAGDYEQYF. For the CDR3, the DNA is TGTGCCAGCAGTCGACTAGCGGGAGATTACGAGCAGTACTTC.

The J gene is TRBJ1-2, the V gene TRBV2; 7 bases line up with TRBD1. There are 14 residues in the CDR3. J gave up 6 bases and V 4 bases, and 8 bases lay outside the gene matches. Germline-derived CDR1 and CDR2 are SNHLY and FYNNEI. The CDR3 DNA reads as TGTGCCAGCAGTGGGATGCACAGGGGCGATGGCTACACCTTC. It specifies CASSGMHRGDGYTF.

The CDR3 nucleotides are TGTGCCAGCAGCCTACTAACTAGATCGGCTGAAGCTTTCTTT. It translates to CASSLLTRSAEAFF. The chain has TRBV7-2 and TRBJ1-1; D unclear. The germline V and J ends were trimmed by 5 bases and 6 bases, with 16 bases remaining between them. Germline values: CDR1 SGHTA, CDR2 FQGNSA. The CDR3 length is 14 residues.

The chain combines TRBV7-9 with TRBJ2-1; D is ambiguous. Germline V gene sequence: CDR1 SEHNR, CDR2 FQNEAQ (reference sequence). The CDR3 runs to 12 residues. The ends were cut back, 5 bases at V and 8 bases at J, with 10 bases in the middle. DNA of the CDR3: TGTGCCAGCAGCGCAGAATTGGATGAGCAGTTCTTC. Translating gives CASSAELDEQFF.

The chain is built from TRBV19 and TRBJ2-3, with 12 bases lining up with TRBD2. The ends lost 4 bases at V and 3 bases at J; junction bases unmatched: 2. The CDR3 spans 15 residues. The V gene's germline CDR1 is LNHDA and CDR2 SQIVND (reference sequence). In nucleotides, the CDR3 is TGTGCCAGTAGTAAAGGACTAGCGGGAACAGATACGCAGTATTTT. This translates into CASSKGLAGTDTQYF.

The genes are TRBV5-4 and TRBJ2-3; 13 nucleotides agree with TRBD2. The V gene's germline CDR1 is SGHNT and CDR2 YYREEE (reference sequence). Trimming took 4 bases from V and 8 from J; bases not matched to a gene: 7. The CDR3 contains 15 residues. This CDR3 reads CASSPGLAGSFTQYF. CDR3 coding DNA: TGTGCCAGCAGCCCGGGACTAGCGGGATCTTTTACGCAGTATTTT.

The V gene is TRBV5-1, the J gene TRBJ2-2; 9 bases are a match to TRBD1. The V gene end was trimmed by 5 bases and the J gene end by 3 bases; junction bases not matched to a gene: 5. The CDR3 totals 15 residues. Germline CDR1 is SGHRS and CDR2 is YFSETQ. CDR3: CASRVQGADTGELFF. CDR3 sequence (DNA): TGCGCCAGCAGAGTACAGGGGGCGGACACCGGGGAGCTGTTTTTT.

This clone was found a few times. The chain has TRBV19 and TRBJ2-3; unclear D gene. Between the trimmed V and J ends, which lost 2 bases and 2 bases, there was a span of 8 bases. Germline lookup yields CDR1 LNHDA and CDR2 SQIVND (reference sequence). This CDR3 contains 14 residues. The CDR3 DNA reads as TGTGCCAGTAGTATAACATCAGACACAGATACGCAGTATTTT. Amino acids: CASSITSDTDTQYF.

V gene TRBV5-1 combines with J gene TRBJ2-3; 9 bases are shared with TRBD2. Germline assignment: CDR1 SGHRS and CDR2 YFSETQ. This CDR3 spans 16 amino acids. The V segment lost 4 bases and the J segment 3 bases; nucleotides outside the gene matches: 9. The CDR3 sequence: CASSVIAGERTDTQYF. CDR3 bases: TGCGCCAGCAGCGTTATAGCGGGAGAACGGACAGATACGCAGTATTTT.

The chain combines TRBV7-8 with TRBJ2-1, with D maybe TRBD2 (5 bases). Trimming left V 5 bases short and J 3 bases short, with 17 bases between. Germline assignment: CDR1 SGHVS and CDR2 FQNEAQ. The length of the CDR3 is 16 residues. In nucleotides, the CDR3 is TGTGCCAGCAGCGTTTATACTAGGAGTTTCTACAATGAGCAGTTCTTC. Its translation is CASSVYTRSFYNEQFF.

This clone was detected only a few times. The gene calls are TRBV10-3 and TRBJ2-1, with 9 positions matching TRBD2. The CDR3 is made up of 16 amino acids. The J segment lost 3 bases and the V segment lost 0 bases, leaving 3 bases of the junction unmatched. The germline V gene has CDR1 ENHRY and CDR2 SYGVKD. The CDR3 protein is CAISESISGGYNEQFF. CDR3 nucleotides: TGTGCCATCAGTGAGTCGATTAGCGGGGGCTACAATGAGCAGTTCTTC.

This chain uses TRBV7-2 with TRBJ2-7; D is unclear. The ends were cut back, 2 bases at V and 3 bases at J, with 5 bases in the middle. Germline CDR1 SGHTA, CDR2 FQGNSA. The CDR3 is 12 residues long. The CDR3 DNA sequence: TGTGCCAGCAGCTTACAGGTCTACGAGCAGTACTTC. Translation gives CASSLQVYEQYF. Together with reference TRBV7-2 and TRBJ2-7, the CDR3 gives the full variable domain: GAGVSQSPSNKVTEKGKDVELRCDPISGHTALYWYRQSLGQGLEFLIYFQGNSAPDKSGLPSDRFSAERTGGSVSTLTIQRTQQEDSAVYLCASSLQVYEQYFGPGTRLTVT.